This T cell receptor (beta chain) was captured in a study of blood T cell repertoires in COVID-19. J gave up 6 bases and V 5 bases, and 12 bases lay outside the gene matches. Germline CDR1 reads SNHLY; CDR2 reads FYNNEI. The CDR3 totals 15 residues. In its sample, this clone was seen a few times. Everyone who took part was roughly 18 to 95 years old, and they came from about 25 US areas. The assay was immunoSEQ multiplex PCR, and TCRdb's table has in-frame clones only and misses some. The sample shows more than 300,000 clones, 80% to 90% of them seen only once. Sequenced material: PBMCs or T cells enriched from blood (not recorded which). The TCR comes from a woman under 30 who had recovered from COVID-19. The gene calls are TRBV2 and TRBJ1-2, with 7 bases that match TRBD1. CDR3: CASSFTRGQSHGYTF. CDR3 DNA: TGTGCCAGCAGTTTTACCCGGGGACAGAGCCATGGCTACACCTTC. The full variable domain, rest sourced from reference TRBV2 and TRBJ1-2, is EPEVTQTPSHQVTQMGQEVILRCVPISNHLYFYWYRQILGQKVEFLVSFYNNEISEKSEIFDDQFSVERPDGSNFTLKIRSTKLEDSAMYFCASSFTRGQSHGYTFGSGTRLTVV.